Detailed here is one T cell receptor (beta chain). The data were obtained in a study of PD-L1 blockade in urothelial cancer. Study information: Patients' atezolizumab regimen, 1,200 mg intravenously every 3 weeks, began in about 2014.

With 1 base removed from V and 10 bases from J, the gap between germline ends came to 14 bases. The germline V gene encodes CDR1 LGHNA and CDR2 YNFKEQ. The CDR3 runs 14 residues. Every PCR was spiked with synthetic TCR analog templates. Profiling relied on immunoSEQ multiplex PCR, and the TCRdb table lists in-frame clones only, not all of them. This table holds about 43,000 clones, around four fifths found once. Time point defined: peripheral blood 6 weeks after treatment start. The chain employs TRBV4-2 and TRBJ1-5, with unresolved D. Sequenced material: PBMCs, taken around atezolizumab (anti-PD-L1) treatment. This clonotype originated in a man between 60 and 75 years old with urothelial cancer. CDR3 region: CASSQVPGGNPQHF. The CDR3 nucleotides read TGTGCCAGCAGCCAAGTGCCGGGTGGTAATCCCCAGCATTTT.